This TCR beta chain stems from a study of naive and memory T cell subsets. Study outcomes and limitations: Clonotypes here are unpaired alpha or beta chain sequences.

With regard to this clonotype: The antigen remains unidentified.

The beta constant-region primer was an equimolar mix of two oligonucleotides covering TRBC1 and TRBC2. TCRdb reprocessed the UMI-ligation and nested PCR reads with MiXCR, giving one entry per CDR3 protein. The sample includes some 150,000 distinct CDR3 sequences, over 15% of them seen just once. The CDR3 loop spans 17 amino acids. V was shortened by 4 bases and J by 0 bases, with 13 bases between the two germline ends. The germline V gene encodes CDR1 LNHDA and CDR2 SQIVND (reference sequence). The clonotype was recovered from a human donor in good health. This chain uses TRBV19 with TRBJ2-6; D call uncertain. Sequencing was carried out using naive CD4+ T cells from blood. The CDR3 loop is CASSTSRIFSGANVLTF. CDR3 nucleotide sequence: TGTGCCAGTAGTACATCCCGGATCTTCTCTGGGGCCAACGTCCTGACTTTC.